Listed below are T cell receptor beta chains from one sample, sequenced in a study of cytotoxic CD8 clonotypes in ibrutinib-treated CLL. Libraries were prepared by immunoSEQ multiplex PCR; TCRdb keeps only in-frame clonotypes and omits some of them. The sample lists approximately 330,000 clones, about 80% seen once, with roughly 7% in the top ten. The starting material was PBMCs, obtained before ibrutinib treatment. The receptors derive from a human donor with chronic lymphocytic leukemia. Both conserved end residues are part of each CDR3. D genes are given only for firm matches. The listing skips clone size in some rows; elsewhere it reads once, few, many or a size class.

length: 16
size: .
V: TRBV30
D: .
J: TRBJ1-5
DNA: TGTGCCTGGAGTGTAAAGTATGGAAAGGGGAATCAGCCCCAGCATTTT
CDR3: CAWSVKYGKGNQPQHF

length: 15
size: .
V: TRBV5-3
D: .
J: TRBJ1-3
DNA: TGTGCCAGCAGCTTAGCAGGGATCTCTGGAAACACCATATATTTT
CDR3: CASSLAGISGNTIYF

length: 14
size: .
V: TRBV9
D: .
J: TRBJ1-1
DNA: TGTGCCAGCAACCAACAGGGCATGAACACTGAAGCTTTCTTT
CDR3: CASNQQGMNTEAFF

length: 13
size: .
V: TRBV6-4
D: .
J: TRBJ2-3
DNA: TGTGCCAGCAGTGACTCTTATGGGGATACGCAGTATTTT
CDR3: CASSDSYGDTQYF

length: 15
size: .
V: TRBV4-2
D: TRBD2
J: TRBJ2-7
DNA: TGTGCCAGCAGCCAATCAGCGGGAGGACCGTACGAGCAGTACTTC
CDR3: CASSQSAGGPYEQYF

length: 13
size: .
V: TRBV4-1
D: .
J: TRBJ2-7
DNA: TGCGCCAGCAGCCAAAGACAGCTCTACGAGCAGTACTTC
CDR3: CASSQRQLYEQYF

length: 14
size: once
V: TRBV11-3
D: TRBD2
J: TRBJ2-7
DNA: TGTGCCAGCACCCCACTAGCGGGAGTTGACGAGCAGTACTTC
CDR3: CASTPLAGVDEQYF

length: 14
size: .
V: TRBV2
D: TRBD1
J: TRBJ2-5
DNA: TGTGCCAGCAGTGTTTTAGGGGGCGGAGAGACCCAGTACTTC
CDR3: CASSVLGGGETQYF

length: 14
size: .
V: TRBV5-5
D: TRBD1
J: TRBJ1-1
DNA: TGTGCCAGCAGCCGGACAGGGGAAAGGACTGAAGCTTTCTTT
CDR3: CASSRTGERTEAFF

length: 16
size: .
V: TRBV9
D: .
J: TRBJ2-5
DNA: TGTGCCAGCAGCGTAGGCGGCGGAATTGTGCAAGAGACCCAGTACTTC
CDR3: CASSVGGGIVQETQYF

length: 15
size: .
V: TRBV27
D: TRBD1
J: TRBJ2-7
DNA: TGTGCCAGCAGCCCCGCACACAGGGGGCTCTACGAGCAGTACTTC
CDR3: CASSPAHRGLYEQYF

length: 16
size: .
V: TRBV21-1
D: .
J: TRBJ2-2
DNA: TGTGCCAGCAGCAGGGACAGGGCCGGATGGACCGGGGAGCTGTTTTTT
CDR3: CASSRDRAGWTGELFF

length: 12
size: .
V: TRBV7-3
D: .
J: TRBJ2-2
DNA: TGTGCCAGCAGCCCCCAGGTTGGGGAGCTGTTTTTT
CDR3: CASSPQVGELFF

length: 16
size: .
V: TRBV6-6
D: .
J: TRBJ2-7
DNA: TGTGCCAGCAGTTACTCTCCCGGGTACCTTGAGAACGAGCAGTACTTC
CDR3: CASSYSPGYLENEQYF

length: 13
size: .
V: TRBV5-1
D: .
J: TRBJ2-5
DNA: TGCGCCAGCAGCTTGCCTCCACAAGAGACCCAGTACTTC
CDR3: CASSLPPQETQYF

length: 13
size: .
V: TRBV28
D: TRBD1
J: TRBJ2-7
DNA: TGTGCCAGCAGTTGGACAGGCGTCAACGAGCAGTACTTC
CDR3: CASSWTGVNEQYF

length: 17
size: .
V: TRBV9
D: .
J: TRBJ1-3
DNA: TGTGCCAGCAGCGTAGAACGATCGGGGGCGGCTGGAAACACCATATATTTT
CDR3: CASSVERSGAAGNTIYF

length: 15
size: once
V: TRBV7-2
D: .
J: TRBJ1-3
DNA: TGTGCCAGCAGCTGGGCTCCCGGCTCTGGAAACACCATATATTTT
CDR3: CASSWAPGSGNTIYF

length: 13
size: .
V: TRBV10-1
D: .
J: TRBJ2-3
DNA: TGCGCCAGGAAGGGGACTAGCACAGATACGCAGTATTTT
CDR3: CARKGTSTDTQYF

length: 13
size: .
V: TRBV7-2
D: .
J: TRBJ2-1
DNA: TGTGCCAGCAGCTTGGGAATTATAGGTACCCAGTTCTTC
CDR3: CASSLGIIGTQFF

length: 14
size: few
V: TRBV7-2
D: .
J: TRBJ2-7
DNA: TGTGCCAGCAGCCCGGGACCGCCATCCTACGAGCAGTACTTC
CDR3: CASSPGPPSYEQYF

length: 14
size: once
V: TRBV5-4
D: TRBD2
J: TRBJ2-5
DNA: TGTGCCAGCAGCCGGGGGACTAGCAGAGAGACCCAGTACTTC
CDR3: CASSRGTSRETQYF

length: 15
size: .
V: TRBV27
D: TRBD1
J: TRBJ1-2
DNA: TGTGCCAGCAGGAGCAACAACAGGGGTGTCTATGGCTACACCTTC
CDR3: CASRSNNRGVYGYTF

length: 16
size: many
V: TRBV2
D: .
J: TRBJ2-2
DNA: TGTGCCAGCAGTGATCCTGGCAGTTCGAACACCGGGGAGCTGTTTTTT
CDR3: CASSDPGSSNTGELFF

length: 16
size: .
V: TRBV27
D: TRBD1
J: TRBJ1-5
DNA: TGTGCCAGCCGGGTGCAGGGGGCGATGAACAATCAGCCCCAGCATTTT
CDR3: CASRVQGAMNNQPQHF

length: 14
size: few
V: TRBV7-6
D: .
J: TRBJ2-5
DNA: TGTGCCAGCAGCTCCCGAGGATTACAAGAGACCCAGTACTTC
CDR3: CASSSRGLQETQYF

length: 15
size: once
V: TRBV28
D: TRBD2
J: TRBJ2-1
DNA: TGTGCCAGCACCTATGGGACTAGCGGGATGGGGGAGCAGTTCTTC
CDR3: CASTYGTSGMGEQFF

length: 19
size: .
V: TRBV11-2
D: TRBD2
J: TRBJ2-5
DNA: TGTGCCAGCAGCTCAAAAAAGGGACTAGCGGGAAATTACCAAGAGACCCAGTACTTC
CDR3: CASSSKKGLAGNYQETQYF

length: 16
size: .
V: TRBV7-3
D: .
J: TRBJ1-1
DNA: TGTGCCAGCAGCTTAACCGGTGGACACTCGAACACTGAAGCTTTCTTT
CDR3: CASSLTGGHSNTEAFF

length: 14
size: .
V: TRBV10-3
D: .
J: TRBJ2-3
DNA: TGTGCCATCAGTGACACATCAAACACAGATACGCAGTATTTT
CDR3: CAISDTSNTDTQYF

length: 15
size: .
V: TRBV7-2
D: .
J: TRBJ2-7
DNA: TGTGCCAGCAGCCCCGAAGAGACAGGAACCTACGAGCAGTACTTC
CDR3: CASSPEETGTYEQYF

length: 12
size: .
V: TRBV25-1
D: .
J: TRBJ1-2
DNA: TGTGCCAGCCACAGGGACGCCTATGGCTACACCTTC
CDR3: CASHRDAYGYTF

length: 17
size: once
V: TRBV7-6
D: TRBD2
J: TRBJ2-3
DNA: TGTGCCAGCAGCCCCGGGACTAGCGGGGAACACACAGATACGCAGTATTTT
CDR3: CASSPGTSGEHTDTQYF

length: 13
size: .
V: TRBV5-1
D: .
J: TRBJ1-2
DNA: TGCGCCAGCACCCAGGACGCAAGATATGGCTACACCTTC
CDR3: CASTQDARYGYTF

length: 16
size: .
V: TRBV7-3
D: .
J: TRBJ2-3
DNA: TGTGCCAGCAGCTTAAGGCTGCTAGCTGGCACAGATACGCAGTATTTT
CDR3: CASSLRLLAGTDTQYF

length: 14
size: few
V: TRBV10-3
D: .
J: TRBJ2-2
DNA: TGTGCCATCAGTGAGACAGGGGAGGTCGGGGAGCTGTTTTTT
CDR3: CAISETGEVGELFF

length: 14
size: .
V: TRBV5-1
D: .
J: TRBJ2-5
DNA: TGCGCCAGCAGCTTATCGTTAGGCCAAGAGACCCAGTACTTC
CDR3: CASSLSLGQETQYF

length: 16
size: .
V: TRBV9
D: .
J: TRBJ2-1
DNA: TGTGCCAGCAGCGTAGCCCCTAGGGATTCCTACAATGAGCAGTTCTTC
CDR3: CASSVAPRDSYNEQFF

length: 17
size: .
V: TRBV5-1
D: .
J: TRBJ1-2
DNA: TGCGCCAGCAGTGTACCGGTGACAGGACGTACGGACTATGGCTACACCTTC
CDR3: CASSVPVTGRTDYGYTF

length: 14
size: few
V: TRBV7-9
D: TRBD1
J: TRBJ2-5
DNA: TGTGCCAGCAGAGCGACAGGGTTGGAAGAGACCCAGTACTTC
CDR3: CASRATGLEETQYF

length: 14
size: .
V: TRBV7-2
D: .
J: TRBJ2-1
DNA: TGTGCCAGCAACCGAGGATATGGCGCGAATGAGCAGTTCTTC
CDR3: CASNRGYGANEQFF

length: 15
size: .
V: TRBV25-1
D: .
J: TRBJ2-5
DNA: TGTGCCAGCAGTGCGGGCGCGGAGCCCCAAGAGACCCAGTACTTC
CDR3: CASSAGAEPQETQYF

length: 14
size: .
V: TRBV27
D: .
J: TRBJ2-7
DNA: TGTGCCAGCAGGAGACAGGTGGGGCCCTACGAGCAGTACTTC
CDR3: CASRRQVGPYEQYF

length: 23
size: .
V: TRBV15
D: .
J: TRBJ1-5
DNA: TGTGCCACCAGCAGAGATGGTTGGGCAGGGGTAACCCCGACCCTTTATAGCAATCAGCCCCAGCATTTT
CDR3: CATSRDGWAGVTPTLYSNQPQHF

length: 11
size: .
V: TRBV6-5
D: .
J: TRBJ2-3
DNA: TGTGCCAGCAGTTACCCAGATACGCAGTATTTT
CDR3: CASSYPDTQYF

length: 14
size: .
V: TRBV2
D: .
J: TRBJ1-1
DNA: TGTGCCAGCAGAGCGGAGGGGGTACGGACTGAAGCTTTCTTT
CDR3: CASRAEGVRTEAFF

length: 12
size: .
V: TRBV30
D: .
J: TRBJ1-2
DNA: TGTGCCTGGAGTCCGCAGAACTATGGCTACACCTTC
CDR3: CAWSPQNYGYTF

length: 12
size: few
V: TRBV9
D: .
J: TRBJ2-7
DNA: TGTGCCAGCAGCGGCTTGGGGCAAGAGCAGTACTTC
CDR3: CASSGLGQEQYF

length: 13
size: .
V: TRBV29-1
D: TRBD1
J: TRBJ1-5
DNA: TGCAGCGCCGGACAGGGGACGGGTCAGCCCCAGCATTTT
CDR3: CSAGQGTGQPQHF

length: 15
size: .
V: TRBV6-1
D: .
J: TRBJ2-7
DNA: TGTGCCAGCAACGAAAGGTTGGGACCTGAAAGGGAGCAGTACTTC
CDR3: CASNERLGPEREQYF